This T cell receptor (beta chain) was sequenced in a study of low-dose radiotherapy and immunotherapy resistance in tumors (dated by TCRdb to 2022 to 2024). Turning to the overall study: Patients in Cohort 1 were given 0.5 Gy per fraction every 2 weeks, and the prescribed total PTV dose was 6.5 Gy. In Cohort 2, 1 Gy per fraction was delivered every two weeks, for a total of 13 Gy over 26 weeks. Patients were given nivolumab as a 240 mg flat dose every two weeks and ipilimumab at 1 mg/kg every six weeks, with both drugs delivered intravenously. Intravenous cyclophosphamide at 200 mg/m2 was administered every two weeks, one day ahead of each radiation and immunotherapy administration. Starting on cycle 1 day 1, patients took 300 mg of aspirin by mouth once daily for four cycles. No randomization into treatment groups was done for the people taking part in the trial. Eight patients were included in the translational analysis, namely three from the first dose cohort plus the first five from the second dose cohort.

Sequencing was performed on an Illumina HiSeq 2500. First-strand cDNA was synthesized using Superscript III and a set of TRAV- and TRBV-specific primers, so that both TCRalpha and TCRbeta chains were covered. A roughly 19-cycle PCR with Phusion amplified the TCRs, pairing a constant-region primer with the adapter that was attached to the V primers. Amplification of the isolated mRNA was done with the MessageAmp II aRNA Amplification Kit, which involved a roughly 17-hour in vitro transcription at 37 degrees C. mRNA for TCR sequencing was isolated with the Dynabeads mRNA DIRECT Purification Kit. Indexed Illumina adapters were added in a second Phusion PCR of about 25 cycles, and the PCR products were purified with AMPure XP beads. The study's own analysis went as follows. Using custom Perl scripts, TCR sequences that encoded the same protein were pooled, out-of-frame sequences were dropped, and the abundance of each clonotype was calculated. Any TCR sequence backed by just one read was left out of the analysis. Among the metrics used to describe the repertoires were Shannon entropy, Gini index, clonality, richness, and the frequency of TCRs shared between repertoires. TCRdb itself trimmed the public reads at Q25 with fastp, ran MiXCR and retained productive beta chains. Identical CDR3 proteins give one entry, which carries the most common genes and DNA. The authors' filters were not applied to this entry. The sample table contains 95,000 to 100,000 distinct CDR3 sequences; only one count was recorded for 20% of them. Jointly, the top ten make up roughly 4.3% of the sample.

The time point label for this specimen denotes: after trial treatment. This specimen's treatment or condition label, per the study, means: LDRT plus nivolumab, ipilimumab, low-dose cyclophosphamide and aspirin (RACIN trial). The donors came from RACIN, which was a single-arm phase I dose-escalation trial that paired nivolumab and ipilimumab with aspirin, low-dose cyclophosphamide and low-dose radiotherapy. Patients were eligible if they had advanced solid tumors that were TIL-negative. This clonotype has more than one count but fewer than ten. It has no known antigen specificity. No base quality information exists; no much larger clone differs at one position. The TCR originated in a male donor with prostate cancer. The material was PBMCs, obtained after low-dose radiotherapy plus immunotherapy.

This receptor has the CDR3 CASSFGGPSTDTQYF. The nucleotide sequence is given as TGTGCCAGCAGCTTCGGGGGACCTAGCACAGATACGCAGTATTTT. The rearranged chain carries TRBV5-4 and TRBJ2-3; D gene: possibly TRBD2, on 6 matching bases. Trimming at the junction amounts to 2 bases on V and 0 bases on J, and the germline ends lie 10 bases apart. The germline V gene (reference sequence) provides CDR1 SGHNT and CDR2 YYREEE. The CDR3, from cysteine to phenylalanine, totals 15 residues. Of the read, only the CDR3 DNA is kept; its 45 bases are in frame from base 1.